This T cell receptor (beta chain) was sequenced in a study of blood T cell repertoires in COVID-19. About the research overall: From the United States, Italy and Spain came samples of acute and convalescent COVID-19. The analysed material was cDNA or gDNA that came from T cells, B-cell-depleted T cells, or PBMCs.

This clone has a single count. Original methodology: Estimation of nucleated cell counts was performed using reference gene primer amplification. Repertoires were generated with immunoSEQ multiplex PCR, while TCRdb's copy carries only in-frame clones and drops some. The V and J calls and clone size are taken from that table; D and trimming were inferred from the DNA. The data hold around 30,000 clones, with approximately 85% observed a single time. The CDR3 runs 13 residues. V lost 4 bases to trimming and J lost 4 bases; unmatched junction nucleotides: 3. Germline loops: CDR1 WNHNN, CDR2 SYGVQD (reference sequence).

The origin of this receptor is a woman between 55 and 75 years old with active COVID-19. This chain links TRBV10-1 with TRBJ2-7, with 8 bases aligning to TRBD1. The material sequenced was peripheral blood. CDR3 nucleotide sequence: TGCGCCAGCAGTGCGGACAGGGTATACGAGCAGTACTTC. Translating gives CASSADRVYEQYF.